The rows below give T cell receptor beta chains drawn from one sample of a study of T cells after somatic rescue of genetic block. Using immunoSEQ multiplex PCR, the repertoire was profiled, and TCRdb retains in-frame clones only, with some absent. The sample lists 7,500 or so clones, 81% occurring once. Input material: peripheral blood mononuclear cells (PBMCs). These receptors came from a boy between 5 and 17 years old. Each CDR3 is given with its conserved first and last residue. The D gene is left open where the match is weak. Where a row states a size, it is once, few, many or the class of an expanded clone; other rows omit it.

TRBJ1-3 . . 17 TRBV11-2 CASSARQWMLPGNTIYF TGTGCCAGCAGCGCCCGCCAGTGGATGCTGCCTGGAAACACCATATATTTT
TRBJ1-6 . . 14 TRBV5-8 CASSLRSDGSPLHF TGTGCCAGCAGCTTGAGGTCCGACGGGTCACCCCTCCACTTT
TRBJ2-7 . TRBD1 16 TRBV7-2 CASTLKGTGSSYEQYF TGTGCCAGCACCCTAAAGGGGACAGGGAGCTCCTACGAGCAGTACTTC
TRBJ2-2 . TRBD1 15 TRBV2 CASNQRTGGTGELFF TGTGCCAGCAACCAGCGGACAGGGGGCACCGGGGAGCTGTTTTTT
TRBJ2-3 once . 14 TRBV19 CASRRQGSTDTQYF TGTGCCAGTAGACGGCAGGGTTCCACAGATACGCAGTATTTT
TRBJ2-1 . . 14 TRBV5-8 CASSLEDYYNEQFF TGTGCCAGCAGCTTGGAGGACTATTACAATGAGCAGTTCTTC
TRBJ1-3 . TRBD1 16 TRBV27 CASSSLDRGPLRTIYF TGTGCCAGCAGTTCCTTGGACAGGGGCCCCCTTCGGACCATATATTTT
TRBJ2-3 . TRBD1 14 TRBV7-8 CASSRDSQPDTQYF TGTGCCAGCAGTCGGGACAGCCAACCAGATACGCAGTATTTT
TRBJ2-5 . . 16 TRBV7-7 CASSLGGAIGQETQYF TGTGCCAGCAGCTTAGGAGGGGCTATAGGACAAGAGACCCAGTACTTC
TRBJ2-1 . . 14 TRBV7-8 CASSLGTTYNEQFF TGTGCCAGCAGCTTAGGGACTACCTACAATGAGCAGTTCTTC
TRBJ2-3 . . 17 TRBV11-3 CASSLGGGGGGTDTQYF TGTGCCAGCAGCTTAGGTGGGGGCGGCGGGGGCACAGATACGCAGTATTTT
TRBJ1-2 . . 12 TRBV19 CASSITDYGYTF TGTGCCAGTAGTATCACGGACTATGGCTACACCTTC
TRBJ2-3 once TRBD2 18 TRBV14 CASSQGLLAGGGADTQYF TGTGCCAGCAGCCAAGGCCTCCTAGCGGGAGGGGGTGCAGATACGCAGTATTTT
TRBJ2-7 . TRBD1 12 TRBV2 CAIQRQGAGQYF TGTGCCATCCAAAGACAGGGGGCTGGGCAGTACTTC
TRBJ1-4 . . 15 TRBV28 CASSSYILDYEKLFF TGTGCCAGCAGTTCTTACATTCTGGACTATGAAAAACTGTTTTTT
TRBJ1-1 . . 11 TRBV11-3 CASSSRSEAFF TGTGCCAGCAGCTCCCGATCTGAAGCTTTCTTT
TRBJ2-7 few . 12 TRBV7-9 CASSLEGQEQYF TGTGCCAGCAGCTTAGAAGGGCAAGAGCAGTACTTC
TRBJ2-7 . TRBD1 16 TRBV19 CASSPGTGDGPYEQYF TGTGCCAGTAGTCCGGGGACAGGGGACGGTCCCTACGAGCAGTACTTC
TRBJ2-3 . . 17 TRBV7-6 CASSSSRDTEDTDTQYF TGTGCCAGCAGCTCGAGCCGGGACACGGAAGACACAGATACGCAGTATTTT